The T cell receptor beta chain under discussion was sequenced for a study of blood T cell repertoires in COVID-19. Study summary: The analysed material was cDNA or gDNA that came from T cells, B-cell-depleted T cells, or PBMCs.

Germline V gene sequence: CDR1 SNHLY, CDR2 FYNNEI. The CDR3 covers 9 residues. Trimming pared 11 bases from V and 12 bases from J, leaving 12 bases between. Profiling relied on immunoSEQ multiplex PCR, and the TCRdb table lists in-frame clones only, not all of them. Among about 220,000 clones listed, less than 90% were seen once. This rearrangement joins TRBV2 to TRBJ2-3, with a tentative D call TRBD2 (7 bases). The sequence derives from a man in his forties or fifties with active or convalescent COVID-19. Sequenced sample: peripheral blood. The CDR3 nucleotides read TGTGCCGGTGGGGGGGGCCAGTATTTT. It specifies CAGGGGQYF.